The T cell receptor (beta chain) described here comes from a study of T-cell reconstitution after alpha-beta-depleted transplantation in children. This sample's TCRbeta library carried unique molecular identifier barcodes. Each CDR3 protein gets one entry after TCRdb re-called the PCR reads with MiXCR. This table holds just over 350,000 distinct CDR3 sequences, 13% found once. This clonotype has a handful of counts. Germline assignment: CDR1 SEHNR and CDR2 FQNEAQ (reference sequence). The CDR3 length is 15 residues. The V and J ends lost 4 bases and 5 bases, in that order; junction bases with no gene match: 6.

The clonotype originates from a human donor who donated a stem cell graft to a child with Fanconi anemia. This material consisted of PBMCs, taken from the stem cell graft. V and J are TRBV7-9 and TRBJ2-2; TRBD1 agrees at 8 bases. This CDR3 is CASSSRQGMTGELFF. DNA of the CDR3: TGTGCCAGCAGCTCTAGACAGGGGATGACCGGGGAGCTGTTTTTT.